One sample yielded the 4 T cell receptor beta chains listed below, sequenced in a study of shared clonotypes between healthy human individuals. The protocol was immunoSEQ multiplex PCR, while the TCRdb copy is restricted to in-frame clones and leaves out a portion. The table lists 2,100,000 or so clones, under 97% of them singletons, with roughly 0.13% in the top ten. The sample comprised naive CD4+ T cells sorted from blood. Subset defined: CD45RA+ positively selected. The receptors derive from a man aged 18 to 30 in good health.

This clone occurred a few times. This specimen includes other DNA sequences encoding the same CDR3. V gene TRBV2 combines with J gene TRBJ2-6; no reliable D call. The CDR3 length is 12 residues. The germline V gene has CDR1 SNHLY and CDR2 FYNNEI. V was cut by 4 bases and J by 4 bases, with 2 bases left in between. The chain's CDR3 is CASSAGANVLTF. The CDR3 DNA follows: TGTGCCAGCAGTGCCGGGGCCAACGTCCTGACTTTC.

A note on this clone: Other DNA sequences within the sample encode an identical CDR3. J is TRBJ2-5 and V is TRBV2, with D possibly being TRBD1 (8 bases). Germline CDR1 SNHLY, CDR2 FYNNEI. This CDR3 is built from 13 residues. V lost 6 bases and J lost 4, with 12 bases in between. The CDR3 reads CASRTGGGETQYF. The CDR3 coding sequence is TGTGCCAGCAGAACAGGGGGGGGAGAGACCCAGTACTTC.

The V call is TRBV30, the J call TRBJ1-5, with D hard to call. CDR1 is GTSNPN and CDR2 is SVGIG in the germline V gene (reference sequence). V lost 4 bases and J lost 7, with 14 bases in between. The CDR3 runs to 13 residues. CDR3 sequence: CAWNEDGRQPQHF. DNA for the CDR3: TGTGCCTGGAATGAGGACGGGAGGCAGCCCCAGCATTTT. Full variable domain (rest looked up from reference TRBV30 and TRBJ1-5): SQTIHQWPATLVQPVGSPLSLECTVEGTSNPNLYWYRQAAGRGLQLLFYSVGIGQISSEVPQNLSASRPQDRQFILSSKKLLLSDSGFYLCAWNEDGRQPQHFGDGTRLSIL.

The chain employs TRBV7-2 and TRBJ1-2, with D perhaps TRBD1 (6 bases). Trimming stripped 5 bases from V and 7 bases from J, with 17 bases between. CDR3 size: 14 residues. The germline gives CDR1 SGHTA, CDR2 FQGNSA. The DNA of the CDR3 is TGTGCCAGCAGCGCCTACACAGGGTCTCTTGGCTACACCTTC. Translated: CASSAYTGSLGYTF.